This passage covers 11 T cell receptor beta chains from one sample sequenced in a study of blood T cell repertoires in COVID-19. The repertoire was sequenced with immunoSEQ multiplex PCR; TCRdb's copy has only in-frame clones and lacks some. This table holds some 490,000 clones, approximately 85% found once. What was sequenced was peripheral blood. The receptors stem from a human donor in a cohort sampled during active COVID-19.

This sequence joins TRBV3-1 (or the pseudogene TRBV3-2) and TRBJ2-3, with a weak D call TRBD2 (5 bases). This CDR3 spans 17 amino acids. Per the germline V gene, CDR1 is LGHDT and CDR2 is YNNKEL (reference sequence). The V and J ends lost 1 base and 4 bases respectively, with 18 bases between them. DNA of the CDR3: TGTGCCAGCAGCCAAGGATCATACGAGGGCCGGGCAGATACGCAGTATTTT. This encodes CASSQGSYEGRADTQYF.

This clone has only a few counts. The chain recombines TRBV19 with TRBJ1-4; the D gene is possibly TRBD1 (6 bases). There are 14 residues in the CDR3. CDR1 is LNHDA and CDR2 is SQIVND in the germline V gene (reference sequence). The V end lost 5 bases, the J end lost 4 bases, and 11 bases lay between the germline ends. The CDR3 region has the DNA TGTGCCAGTAGTGCCGGGACATTTAATGAAAAACTGTTTTTT. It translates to CASSAGTFNEKLFF. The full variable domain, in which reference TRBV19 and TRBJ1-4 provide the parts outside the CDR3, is DGGITQSPKYLFRKEGQNVTLSCEQNLNHDAMYWYRQDPGQGLRLIYYSQIVNDFQKGDIAEGYSVSREKKESFPLTVTSAQKNPTAFYLCASSAGTFNEKLFFGSGTQLSVL.

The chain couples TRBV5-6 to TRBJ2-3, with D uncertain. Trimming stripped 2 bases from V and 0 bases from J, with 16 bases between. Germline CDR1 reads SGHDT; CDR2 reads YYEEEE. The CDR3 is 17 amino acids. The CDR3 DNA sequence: TGTGCCAGCAGCTTACGATACAGTTCTGCTAGCACAGATACGCAGTATTTT. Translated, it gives CASSLRYSSASTDTQYF.

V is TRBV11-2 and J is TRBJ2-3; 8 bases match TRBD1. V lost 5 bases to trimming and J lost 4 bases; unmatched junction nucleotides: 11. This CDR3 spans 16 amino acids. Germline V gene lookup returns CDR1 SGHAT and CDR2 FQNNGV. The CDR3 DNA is TGTGCCAGCAGCCTTCTTCGGACAGGGCGGGCAGATACGCAGTATTTT. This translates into CASSLLRTGRADTQYF.

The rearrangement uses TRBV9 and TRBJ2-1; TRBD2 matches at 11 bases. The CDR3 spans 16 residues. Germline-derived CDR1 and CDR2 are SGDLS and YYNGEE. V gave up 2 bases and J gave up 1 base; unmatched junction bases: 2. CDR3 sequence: CASSVSSGRSYNEQFF. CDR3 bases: TGTGCCAGCAGCGTCTCTAGCGGGAGGTCCTACAATGAGCAGTTCTTC.

The CDR3: CASSQGRSHHIQYF. The CDR3, as DNA: TGTGCCAGCAGCCAGGGGAGGTCGCACCACATTCAGTACTTC. J is TRBJ2-4 and V is TRBV3-1 (or the pseudogene TRBV3-2); tentatively, D is TRBD2 (6 bases). The CDR3 spans 14 residues. V dropped 3 bases and J dropped 8 bases, with 14 bases sitting between them. The germline gives CDR1 LGHDT, CDR2 YNNKEL (reference sequence).

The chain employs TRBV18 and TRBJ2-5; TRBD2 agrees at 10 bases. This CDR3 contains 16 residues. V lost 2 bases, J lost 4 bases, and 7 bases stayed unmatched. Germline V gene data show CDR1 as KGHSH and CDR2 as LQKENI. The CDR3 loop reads CASSPRVAGGGETQYF. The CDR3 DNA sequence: TGTGCCAGCTCACCAAGAGTAGCGGGAGGTGGAGAGACCCAGTACTTC.

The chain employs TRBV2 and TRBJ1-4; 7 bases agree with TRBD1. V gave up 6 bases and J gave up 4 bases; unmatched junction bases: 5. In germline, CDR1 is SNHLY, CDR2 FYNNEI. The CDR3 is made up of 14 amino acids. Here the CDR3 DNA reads TGTGCCAGCAGATTCGGGACAGTTAATGAAAAACTGTTTTTT. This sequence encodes CASRFGTVNEKLFF.

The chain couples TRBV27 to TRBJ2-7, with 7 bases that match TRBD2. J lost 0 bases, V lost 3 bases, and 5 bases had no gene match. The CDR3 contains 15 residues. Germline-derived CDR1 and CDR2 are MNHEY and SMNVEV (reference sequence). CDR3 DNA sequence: TGTGCCAGCAGTTTGTGGACTAGGAGCTCCTACGAGCAGTACTTC. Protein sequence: CASSLWTRSSYEQYF.

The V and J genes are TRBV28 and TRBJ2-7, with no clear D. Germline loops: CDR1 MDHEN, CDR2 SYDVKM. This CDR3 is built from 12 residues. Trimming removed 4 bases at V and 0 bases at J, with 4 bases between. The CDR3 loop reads CASSWSSYEQYF. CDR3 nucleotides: TGTGCCAGCAGTTGGAGCTCCTACGAGCAGTACTTC. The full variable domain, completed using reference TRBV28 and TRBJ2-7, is DVKVTQSSRYLVKRTGEKVFLECVQDMDHENMFWYRQDPGLGLRLIYFSYDVKMKEKGDIPEGYSVSREKKERFSLILESASTNQTSMYLCASSWSSYEQYFGPGTRLTVT.

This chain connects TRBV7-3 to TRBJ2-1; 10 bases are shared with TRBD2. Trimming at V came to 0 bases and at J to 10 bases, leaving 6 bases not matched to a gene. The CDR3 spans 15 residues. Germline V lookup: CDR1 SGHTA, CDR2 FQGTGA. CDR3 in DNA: TGTGCCAGCAGCTTAACCGGGACTAGCGCCCGGGAGCAGTTCTTC. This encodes CASSLTGTSAREQFF.